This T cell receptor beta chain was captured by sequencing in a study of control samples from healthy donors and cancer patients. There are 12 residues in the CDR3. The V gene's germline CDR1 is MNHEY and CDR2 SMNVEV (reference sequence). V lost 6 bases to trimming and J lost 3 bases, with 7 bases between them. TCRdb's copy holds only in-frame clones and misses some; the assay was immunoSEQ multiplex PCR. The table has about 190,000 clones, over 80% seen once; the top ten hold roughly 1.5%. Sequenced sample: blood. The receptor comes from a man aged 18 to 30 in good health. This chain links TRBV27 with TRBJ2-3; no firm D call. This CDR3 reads CASRRLTDTQYF. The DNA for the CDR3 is TGTGCCAGCAGGAGGTTGACAGATACGCAGTATTTT.